The next 29 T cell receptor beta chains were all read from a single sample in a study of T-cell memory formation after mild COVID-19. TCRdb analysed the 5' RACE reads with MiXCR anew, one entry per CDR3 protein. The table lists 250,000 to 300,000 distinct CDR3 sequences, around 15% of them singletons. The specimen sequenced was PBMCs or a T cell subset sorted from them (not recorded which). These receptor sequences come from a man aged 18 to 30 who had mild COVID-19 (a few samples of this study predate the infection). Cell type and time point are not known.

The table lists this clonotype with a few counts. The gene calls are TRBV5-4 and TRBJ2-5; the D is unclear. CDR3 length: 14 residues. The V and J ends lost 4 bases and 2 bases respectively, with 12 bases between them. Germline lookup yields CDR1 SGHNT and CDR2 YYREEE (reference sequence). DNA of the CDR3: TGTGCCAGCAGCCCTGCCAATCTTCAAGAGACCCAGTACTTC. Amino acid sequence: CASSPANLQETQYF.

This sequence joins TRBV4-3 and TRBJ2-2; D possibly corresponds to TRBD1 (6 bases). CDR1 and CDR2 from the germline V gene are LGHNA and YSLEER. Trimming removed 1 base from V and 6 bases from J, with 15 bases in between. This CDR3 region has 16 residues. Here the CDR3 reads CASSQVLGGGPGELFF. In DNA, the CDR3 is TGCGCCAGCAGCCAAGTTCTAGGGGGTGGTCCCGGGGAGCTGTTTTTT.

DNA for the CDR3: TGTGCCTGGAGTGTCCCGGGGGGGGCGTCCAAAAACATTCAGTACTTC. The encoded protein is CAWSVPGGASKNIQYF. The J gene is TRBJ2-4, the V gene TRBV30; 8 nucleotides match TRBD2. Germline CDR1 is GTSNPN and CDR2 is SVGIG (reference sequence). This CDR3 contains 16 residues. The V segment lost 0 bases and the J segment 2 bases; nucleotides outside the gene matches: 6.

The chain joins TRBV5-4 to TRBJ2-2, with TRBD2 matching 12 bases. With V trimmed by 4 bases and J by 12 bases, 13 bases remained unmatched. Germline loops: CDR1 SGHNT, CDR2 YYREEE (reference sequence). The CDR3 covers 16 residues. CDR3 sequence reads: CASSPWTSGDTLQLFF. In DNA form, the CDR3 reads TGTGCCAGCAGCCCCTGGACTAGCGGGGACACCCTGCAGCTGTTTTTT.

This clonotype was seen repeatedly, ten times or more. This sequence joins TRBV7-9 and TRBJ2-7; possible D gene TRBD2, 6 bases. V gave up 4 bases and J gave up 3 bases, with 13 bases separating them. CDR3 length: 14 amino acids. Germline lookup yields CDR1 SEHNR and CDR2 FQNEAQ (reference sequence). CDR3 nucleotide sequence: TGTGCCAGCAGCTGGCGGGACGGAGGCTACGAGCAGTACTTC. This encodes CASSWRDGGYEQYF.

This clonotype was seen only a few times. The CDR3 sequence: CASRQGAGELFF. The CDR3 DNA reads TGTGCCAGCAGACAGGGGGCCGGGGAGCTGTTTTTT. The V call is TRBV7-3, the J call TRBJ2-2; 8 bases line up with TRBD1. Germline V gives CDR1 SGHTA, CDR2 FQGTGA. This CDR3 contains 12 residues. V dropped 6 bases and J dropped 6; count of bases not matched to a gene: 0. Drawing the rest from reference TRBV7-3 and TRBJ2-2, the complete variable domain is GAGVSQTPSNKVTEKGKYVELRCDPISGHTALYWYRQSLGQGPEFLIYFQGTGAADDSGLPNDRFFAVRPEGSVSTLKIQRTERGDSAVYLCASRQGAGELFFGEGSRLTVL.

In its sample, this clonotype was seen many times. The chain has TRBV20-1 and TRBJ2-5; D gene ambiguous. The CDR3 loop spans 12 amino acids. The V gene's germline CDR1 is DFQATT and CDR2 SNEGSKA (reference sequence). V was clipped by 2 bases and J by 0 bases, with 4 bases between them. The CDR3 nucleotides are TGCAGTGCTAGACAGTACCAAGAGACCCAGTACTTC. This sequence encodes CSARQYQETQYF.

The CDR3 region is CASSFREGGSEKLFF. For the CDR3, the DNA is TGTGCCAGCAGCTTCCGCGAGGGGGGAAGTGAAAAACTGTTTTTT. The chain carries TRBV7-2 and TRBJ1-4, with a possible D match to TRBD1 (6 bases). V lost 3 bases to trimming and J lost 7 bases, with 15 bases between them. The CDR3 loop spans 15 amino acids. Germline CDR1 and CDR2: SGHTA and FQGNSA.

The rearrangement joins TRBV28 to TRBJ2-1, with D possibly being TRBD2 (6 bases). Trimming took off 3 bases at V and 2 bases at J, with 11 bases between the two ends. This CDR3 is built from 15 residues. Per the germline V gene, CDR1 is MDHEN and CDR2 is SYDVKM. DNA for the CDR3: TGTGCCAGCAGTTTGGTACTAGCTCCCTACAATGAGCAGTTCTTC. This sequence encodes CASSLVLAPYNEQFF.

There are a few counts of this clonotype. The CDR3 DNA is TGTGCCACCAGTGATTGGGGCACAAACATTCAGTACTTC. It encodes CATSDWGTNIQYF. The chain employs TRBV24-1 and TRBJ2-4; tentatively, D is TRBD1 (5 bases). This CDR3 contains 13 residues. CDR1 KGHDR and CDR2 SFDVKD come from the germline V gene. V lost 2 bases and J lost 6, with 7 bases in between.

A few counts support this clonotype. The chain uses TRBV7-2 and TRBJ2-2; 7 bases fit TRBD1. The germline CDR1 and CDR2 sequences are SGHTA and FQGNSA. V dropped 2 bases and J dropped 6; count of bases not matched to a gene: 12. This CDR3 is built from 17 residues. DNA for the CDR3: TGTGCCAGCAGCTTAAGCCCCTGGACAGGATCCGCCGGGGAGCTGTTTTTT. Protein: CASSLSPWTGSAGELFF.

Only a few counts were recorded for this clonotype. The CDR3: CASSLRPTGELFF. DNA for the CDR3: TGTGCCAGCAGCCTGCGACCAACCGGGGAGCTGTTTTTT. The chain has TRBV7-3 and TRBJ2-2; D is undetermined. Germline V lookup: CDR1 SGHTA, CDR2 FQGTGA. V was clipped by 5 bases and J by 5 bases, with 9 bases between them. This CDR3 contains 13 residues.

This chain uses TRBV4-3 with TRBJ2-6, with D perhaps TRBD2 (7 bases). V was cut by 4 bases and J by 3 bases, with 16 bases left in between. The CDR3 has 17 amino acids. Germline V CDR1 and CDR2: LGHNA, YSLEER. The CDR3 DNA follows: TGCGCCAGCAGCCTGTGGGGGGGCCTCGGTGGGGCCAACGTCCTGACTTTC. Its translation: CASSLWGGLGGANVLTF.

This sequence joins TRBV7-2 and TRBJ2-3; D may be TRBD1 or TRBD2 (5 bases each). CDR1 and CDR2 from the germline V gene are SGHTA and FQGNSA. The germline V and J ends were trimmed by 3 bases and 1 base, with 11 bases remaining between them. The CDR3 is 15 residues long. The CDR3 protein is CASSFKLGGTDTQYF. CDR3 sequence (DNA): TGTGCCAGCAGCTTCAAGCTGGGGGGCACAGATACGCAGTATTTT.

J is TRBJ2-1 and V is TRBV5-1, with 10 bases identical to TRBD1. Germline V lookup: CDR1 SGHRS, CDR2 YFSETQ. V was pared by 9 bases and J by 6 bases, with 6 bases of the junction left unmatched. This CDR3 is built from 13 residues. The CDR3, as DNA: TGCGCCACCGGGACAGGGGCTACCAATGAGCAGTTCTTC. This codes for CATGTGATNEQFF.

This clonotype occurred many times. This sequence joins TRBV12-3 or TRBV12-4 and TRBJ2-3; tentative D call: TRBD1 (6 bases). The CDR3 consists of 14 residues. The V end lost 4 bases, the J end lost 4 bases, and 12 bases lay between the germline ends. For the CDR3, the DNA is TGTGCCAGCAGTTCGGACAGCTTTGCAGATACGCAGTATTTT. Its protein product is CASSSDSFADTQYF.

In its sample, this clonotype was seen a few times. The chain combines TRBV7-9 with TRBJ2-2, with no clear D. CDR3 length: 15 residues. CDR1 SEHNR and CDR2 FQNEAQ come from the germline V gene (reference sequence). V was shortened by 5 bases and J by 3 bases, with 13 bases between the two germline ends. This chain's CDR3 is CASSTRAVDTGELFF. CDR3 sequence (DNA): TGTGCCAGCAGCACTCGGGCGGTGGACACCGGGGAGCTGTTTTTT.

This clonotype was counted between two and nine times. CDR3: CASSAAGAFF. The CDR3 DNA sequence: TGTGCCAGTAGTGCCGCTGGGGCTTTCTTT. The rearrangement uses TRBV19 and TRBJ1-1; D not certain. From germline, CDR1 is LNHDA and CDR2 SQIVND (reference sequence). V lost 5 bases and J 11 bases, leaving 9 bases between the germline ends. The CDR3 contains 10 residues.

V and J are TRBV9 and TRBJ1-2; the D gene is possibly TRBD1 (5 bases). The germline gives CDR1 SGDLS, CDR2 YYNGEE. V was trimmed by 3 bases and J by 10 bases, leaving 22 bases between them. This CDR3 comprises 15 residues. CDR3 sequence: CASSAPGLPVVAYTF. CDR3 nucleotide sequence: TGTGCCAGCAGCGCCCCGGGACTCCCCGTGGTGGCCTACACCTTC.

The V and J genes are TRBV18 and TRBJ1-1; maybe TRBD1 (6 bases). Germline CDR1 is KGHSH and CDR2 is LQKENI. Trimming pared 6 bases from V and 0 bases from J, leaving 11 bases between. This CDR3 spans 14 amino acids. The chain's CDR3 is CASSRQVMNTEAFF. CDR3 DNA sequence: TGTGCCAGCTCCCGACAGGTTATGAACACTGAAGCTTTCTTT. The whole variable domain, filled in from reference TRBV18 and TRBJ1-1, reads NAGVMQNPRHLVRRRGQEARLRCSPMKGHSHVYWYRQLPEEGLKFMVYLQKENIIDESGMPKERFSAEFPKEGPSILRIQQVVRGDSAAYFCASSRQVMNTEAFFGQGTRLTVV.

V usage is TRBV28 and J usage is TRBJ2-7; a possible D gene is TRBD1 (5 bases). Trimming removed 6 bases from V and 5 bases from J, with 17 bases in between. This CDR3 region has 14 residues. Germline lookup yields CDR1 MDHEN and CDR2 SYDVKM. CDR3 in DNA: TGTGCCAGCAGCCCGCTTGGGGCGGTTCACGAGCAGTACGTC. It specifies CASSPLGAVHEQYV.

This clonotype was seen only a few times. The CDR3 bases are TGCGCCAGCAGCCAAGCCCCGGACTCCCAAAAGTATTTT. Translation gives CASSQAPDSQKYF. The chain is built from TRBV4-3 and TRBJ2-3; D might be TRBD2 (5 bases). CDR1 is LGHNA and CDR2 is YSLEER in the germline V gene. V shed 1 base and J shed 13 bases, with 15 bases lying between them. The CDR3 totals 13 residues.

This clonotype was observed a few times. The chain carries TRBV7-9 and TRBJ2-5; maybe TRBD2 (5 bases). Trimming stripped 5 bases from V and 5 bases from J, with 18 bases between. Germline V gives CDR1 SEHNR, CDR2 FQNEAQ (reference sequence). CDR3 length: 15 amino acids. This chain's CDR3 is CASSTTLAFGETQYF. As DNA, the CDR3 is TGTGCCAGCAGCACGACTCTAGCTTTTGGCGAGACCCAGTACTTC.

This clonotype was counted only a few times. This chain connects TRBV29-1 to TRBJ1-1; D remains unclear. The germline V and J ends were trimmed by 8 bases and 3 bases, with 19 bases remaining between them. CDR1 and CDR2 (germline): SQVTM, ANQGSEA. The CDR3 length is 14 residues. As DNA, the CDR3 is TGCAGCATATCCGGGCCGGCCCTGGACACTGAAGCTTTCTTT. It encodes CSISGPALDTEAFF.

This clonotype was counted a few times. The V and J genes are TRBV5-6 and TRBJ1-4; no clear D gene. CDR1 SGHDT and CDR2 YYEEEE come from the germline V gene. This CDR3 region has 14 residues. The germline V and J ends were trimmed by 0 bases and 8 bases, with 11 bases remaining between them. The CDR3 DNA reads as TGTGCCAGCAGCTTGGCCACCACTTGGGAAAAACTGTTTTTT. It translates to CASSLATTWEKLFF.

The chain links TRBV19 to TRBJ2-1; D remains unclear. CDR1 is LNHDA, CDR2 SQIVND, per germline (reference sequence). Trimming cost V 4 bases and J 6 bases, with 10 bases left between them. The CDR3 totals 13 residues. The CDR3 region has the DNA TGTGCCAGTAGTAGAGCCAGAGGCAATGAGCAGTTCTTC. This sequence encodes CASSRARGNEQFF.

This clonotype turned up a few times. The rearrangement uses TRBV7-2 and TRBJ2-3; D call uncertain. The V and J ends lost 4 bases and 8 bases respectively, with 16 bases between them. The CDR3 is made up of 14 amino acids. Germline assignment: CDR1 SGHTA and CDR2 FQGNSA. CDR3: CASSSDRGRTTQYF. For the CDR3, the DNA is TGTGCCAGCAGCTCCGATCGTGGCCGGACTACGCAGTATTTT.

This clonotype was detected ten times or more. The V gene is TRBV11-2, the J gene TRBJ2-2; TRBD1 matches 8 bases. V lost 1 base, J lost 1 base, and 2 bases stayed unmatched. Germline V CDR1 and CDR2: SGHAT, FQNNGV. The CDR3 totals 16 residues. As DNA, the CDR3 is TGTGCCAGCAGCTTAGCCGGGACAGGGAACACCGGGGAGCTGTTTTTT. Translated, it gives CASSLAGTGNTGELFF.

This clonotype has more than one count but fewer than ten. This chain joins TRBV9 and TRBJ2-1; 14 positions agree with TRBD2. Trimming removed 0 bases from V and 0 bases from J; junction bases left unmatched: 8. From germline, CDR1 is SGDLS and CDR2 YYNGEE. The CDR3 runs 20 residues. CDR3 sequence reads: CASSVGPGTSGSSSYNEQFF. CDR3 bases: TGTGCCAGCAGCGTAGGCCCAGGGACTAGCGGGAGCAGCTCCTACAATGAGCAGTTCTTC.